This TCR beta chain was sequenced for a study of PD-1 blockade in classical Hodgkin lymphoma. Study-level results: Repertoire differences have undefined causes, possibly disease activity or prior therapy. TCR diversity at baseline was reported to be reduced in newly diagnosed patients relative to healthy donors.

The CDR3 runs 14 residues. Trimming took 5 bases from V and 9 from J, leaving 14 bases between them. Germline CDR1 MDHEN, CDR2 SYDVKM. This clone was observed once. The antigen remains unidentified. The time point denotes: newly diagnosed, previously untreated cHL patient sample. It was by magnetic negative selection that CD4+ T cells were purified from thawed PBMCs. Serving as comparison were PBMCs from newly diagnosed, untreated classical Hodgkin lymphoma, which were sequenced alongside the relapsed/refractory trial patients. Data came from immunoSEQ multiplex PCR; TCRdb stores just in-frame clones and leaves some out. The table lists more than 15,000 clones, around 86% of them singletons, with around 1.2% in the top ten.

The clonotype comes from a human donor with classical Hodgkin lymphoma. Material for sequencing was CD4+ T cells from blood. The V gene is TRBV28, the J gene TRBJ1-6; perhaps TRBD1 as D (6 bases). In DNA, the CDR3 is TGTGCCAGCAGTCCAACCAACAGGGTTTCACCCCTCCACTTT. Its translation: CASSPTNRVSPLHF.